This T cell receptor (beta chain) appears in the sequencing data of a study of long-term antiretroviral therapy in people with HIV. Study-wide points: HIV repertoires spanned tighter CDR3 length ranges than controls did.

Germline loops: CDR1 SGHRS, CDR2 YFSETQ. V lost 7 bases and J 5 bases, leaving 10 bases between the germline ends. There are 13 residues in the CDR3. Comment on this clone: Its antigen is currently unknown.

The libraries were made with immunoSEQ v3.0 at survey level. This table comes from immunoSEQ multiplex PCR, and its TCRdb copy is limited to in-frame clones, with some not included. The repertoire consists of 35,000 or so clones, with around 84% occurring once and the leading ten covering approximately 4.9%. The chain joins TRBV5-1 to TRBJ1-6; D ambiguous. The TCR sequence derives from a woman aged 30 to 39 with HIV. This specimen consisted of unsorted PBMCs, obtained about 2.7 years before starting antiretroviral therapy. The CDR3 here is CASSLSDNSPLHF. CDR3 nucleotide sequence: TGCGCCAGCTCCTTGTCCGATAATTCACCCCTCCACTTT.